This TCR beta chain was sequenced during a study of blood T cell repertoires in COVID-19. The wider study: Some COVID-19 samples were acute and others convalescent; all came from the United States, Italy and Spain.

Original data processing: Estimated nucleated cell counts came from reference gene primer amplification. This table comes from immunoSEQ multiplex PCR, and its TCRdb copy is limited to in-frame clones, with some not included. V and J calls and clone size are as listed in that table; D and trimming were resolved from the DNA. The table includes about 260,000 clones, 84% detected once. CDR3 size: 13 residues. Germline assignment: CDR1 GTSNPN and CDR2 SVGIG (reference sequence). Trimming cost V 1 base and J 11 bases, with 17 bases left between them. The sequencing input was peripheral blood. This clonotype was sampled from a middle-aged woman who had recovered from COVID-19. The rearrangement joins TRBV30 to TRBJ1-1, with D unclear. The CDR3 DNA reads TGTGCCTGGAGTGAGTGGGCACAGTCACACGCTTTCTTT. Translating gives CAWSEWAQSHAFF.